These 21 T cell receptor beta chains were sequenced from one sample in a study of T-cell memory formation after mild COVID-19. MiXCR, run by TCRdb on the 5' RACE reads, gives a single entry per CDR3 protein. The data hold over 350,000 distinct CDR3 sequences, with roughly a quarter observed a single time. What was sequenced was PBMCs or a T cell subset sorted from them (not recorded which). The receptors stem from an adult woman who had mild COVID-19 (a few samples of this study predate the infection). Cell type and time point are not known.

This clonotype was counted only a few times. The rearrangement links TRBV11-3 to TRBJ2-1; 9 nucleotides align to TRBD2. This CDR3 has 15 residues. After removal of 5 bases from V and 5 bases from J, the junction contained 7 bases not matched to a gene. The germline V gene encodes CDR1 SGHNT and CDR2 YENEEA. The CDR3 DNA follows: TGTGCCAGCAGCCCAAGGACTAGCGCGGACAATGAGCAGTTCTTC. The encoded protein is CASSPRTSADNEQFF.

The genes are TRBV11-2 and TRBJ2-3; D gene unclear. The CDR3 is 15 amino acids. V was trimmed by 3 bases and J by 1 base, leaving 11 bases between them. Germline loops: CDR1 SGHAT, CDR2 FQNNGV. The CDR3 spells CASSFLSLGTDTQYF. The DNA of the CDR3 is TGTGCCAGCAGCTTTTTGAGTTTAGGCACAGATACGCAGTATTTT.

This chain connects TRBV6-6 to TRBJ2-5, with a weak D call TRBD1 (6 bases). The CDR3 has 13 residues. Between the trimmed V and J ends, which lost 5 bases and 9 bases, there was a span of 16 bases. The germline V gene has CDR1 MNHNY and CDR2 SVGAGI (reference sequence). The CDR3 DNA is TGTGCCAGCAGTCCTGCAGGGGAGAGGGCCCAGTACTTC. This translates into CASSPAGERAQYF.

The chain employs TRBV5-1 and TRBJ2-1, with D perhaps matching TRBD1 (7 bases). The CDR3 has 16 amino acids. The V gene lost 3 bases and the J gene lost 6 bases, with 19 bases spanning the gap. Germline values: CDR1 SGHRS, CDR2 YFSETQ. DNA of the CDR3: TGCGCCAGCAGCTCGACAGGGAGGATGATCCTCAATGAGCAGTTCTTC. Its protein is CASSSTGRMILNEQFF.

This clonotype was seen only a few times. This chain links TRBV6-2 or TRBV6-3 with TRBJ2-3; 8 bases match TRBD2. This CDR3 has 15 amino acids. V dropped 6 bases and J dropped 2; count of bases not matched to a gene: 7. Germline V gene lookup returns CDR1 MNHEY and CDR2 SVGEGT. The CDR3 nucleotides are TGTGCCAGCAGCCGTAGCGGGATCGTCACAGATACGCAGTATTTT. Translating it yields CASSRSGIVTDTQYF.

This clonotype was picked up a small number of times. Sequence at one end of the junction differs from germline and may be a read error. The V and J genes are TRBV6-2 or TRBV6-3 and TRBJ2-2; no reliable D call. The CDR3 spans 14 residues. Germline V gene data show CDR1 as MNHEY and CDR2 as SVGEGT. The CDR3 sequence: CASTLLGNAGELFF. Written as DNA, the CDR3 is TGTGCCAGCACCCTACTTGGGAACGCCGGGGAGCTGTTTTTT.

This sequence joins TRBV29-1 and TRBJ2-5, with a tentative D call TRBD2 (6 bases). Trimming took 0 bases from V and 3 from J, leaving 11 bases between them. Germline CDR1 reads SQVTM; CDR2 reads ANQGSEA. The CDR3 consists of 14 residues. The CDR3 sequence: CSVEDISGEETQYF. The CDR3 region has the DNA TGCAGCGTTGAAGACATCTCGGGGGAAGAGACCCAGTACTTC.

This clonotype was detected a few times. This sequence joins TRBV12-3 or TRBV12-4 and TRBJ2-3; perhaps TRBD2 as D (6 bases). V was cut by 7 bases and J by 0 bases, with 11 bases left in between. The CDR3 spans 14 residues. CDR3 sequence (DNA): TGTGCCAGCAAGGAGGGGCTCAGCACAGATACGCAGTATTTT. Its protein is CASKEGLSTDTQYF.

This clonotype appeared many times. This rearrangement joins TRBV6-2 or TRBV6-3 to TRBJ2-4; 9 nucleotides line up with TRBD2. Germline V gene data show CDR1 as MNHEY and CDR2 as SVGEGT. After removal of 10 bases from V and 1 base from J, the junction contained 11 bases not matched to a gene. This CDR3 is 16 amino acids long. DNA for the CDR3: TGTGCCACAGGGGGTAGCGGGAGTGTCGCCAAAAACATTCAGTACTTC. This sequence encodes CATGGSGSVAKNIQYF.

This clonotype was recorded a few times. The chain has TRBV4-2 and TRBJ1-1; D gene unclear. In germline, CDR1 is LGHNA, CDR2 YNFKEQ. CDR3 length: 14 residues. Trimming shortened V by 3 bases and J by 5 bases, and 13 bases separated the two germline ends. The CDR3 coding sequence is TGTGCCAGCAGCCACCCCGGAGGGCGAACTGAAGCTTTCTTT. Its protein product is CASSHPGGRTEAFF.

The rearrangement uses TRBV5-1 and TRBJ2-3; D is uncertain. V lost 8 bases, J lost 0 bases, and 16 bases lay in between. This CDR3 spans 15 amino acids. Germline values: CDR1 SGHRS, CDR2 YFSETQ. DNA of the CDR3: TGCGCCAGTCGGCCAGGTGGTTCTAGCACAGATACGCAGTATTTT. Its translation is CASRPGGSSTDTQYF.

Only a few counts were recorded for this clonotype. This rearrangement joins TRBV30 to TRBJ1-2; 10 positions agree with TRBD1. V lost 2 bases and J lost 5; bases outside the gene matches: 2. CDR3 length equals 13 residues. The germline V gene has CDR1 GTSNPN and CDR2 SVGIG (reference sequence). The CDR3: CAWSTDRGYGYTF. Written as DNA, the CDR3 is TGTGCCTGGAGTACGGACAGGGGGTATGGCTACACCTTC.

The DNA of the CDR3 is TGTGCCAGCAGCCCTCCGGACCACGAGCAGTACTTC. Translation gives CASSPPDHEQYF. The V and J genes are TRBV9 and TRBJ2-7; D call uncertain. This CDR3 region has 12 residues. V was clipped by 4 bases and J by 5 bases, with 10 bases between them. Germline V gene lookup returns CDR1 SGDLS and CDR2 YYNGEE.

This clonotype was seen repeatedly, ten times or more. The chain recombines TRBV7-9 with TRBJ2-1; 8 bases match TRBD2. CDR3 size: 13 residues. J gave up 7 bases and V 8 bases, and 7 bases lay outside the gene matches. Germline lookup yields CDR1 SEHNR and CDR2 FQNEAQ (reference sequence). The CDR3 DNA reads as TGTGCCAGCGGGCGGGAGGAGCGGAATGAGCAGTTCTTC. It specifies CASGREERNEQFF. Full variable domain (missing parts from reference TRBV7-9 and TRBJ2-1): DTGVSQNPRHKITKRGQNVTFRCDPISEHNRLYWYRQTLGQGPEFLTYFQNEAQLEKSRLLSDRFSAERPKGSFSTLEIQRTEQGDSAMYLCASGREERNEQFFGPGTRLTVL.

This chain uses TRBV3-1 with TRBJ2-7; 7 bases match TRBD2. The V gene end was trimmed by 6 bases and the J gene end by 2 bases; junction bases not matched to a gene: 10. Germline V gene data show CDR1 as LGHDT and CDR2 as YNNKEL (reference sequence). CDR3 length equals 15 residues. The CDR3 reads CASSPTGTTAYEQYF. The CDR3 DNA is TGTGCCAGCAGTCCCACCGGGACTACCGCCTACGAGCAGTACTTC.

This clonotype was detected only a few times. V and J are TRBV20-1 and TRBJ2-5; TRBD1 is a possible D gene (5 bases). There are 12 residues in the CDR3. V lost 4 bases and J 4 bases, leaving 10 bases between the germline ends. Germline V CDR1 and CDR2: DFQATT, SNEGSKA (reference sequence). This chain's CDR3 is CSAMPGLETQYF. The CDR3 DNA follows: TGCAGTGCTATGCCAGGGCTAGAGACCCAGTACTTC.

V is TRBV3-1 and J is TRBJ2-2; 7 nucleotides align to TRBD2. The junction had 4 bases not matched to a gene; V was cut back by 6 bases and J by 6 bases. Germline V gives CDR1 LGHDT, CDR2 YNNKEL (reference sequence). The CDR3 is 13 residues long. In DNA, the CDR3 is TGTGCCAGCAGGGCCGGGGGGTCCGGGGAGCTGTTTTTT. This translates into CASRAGGSGELFF.

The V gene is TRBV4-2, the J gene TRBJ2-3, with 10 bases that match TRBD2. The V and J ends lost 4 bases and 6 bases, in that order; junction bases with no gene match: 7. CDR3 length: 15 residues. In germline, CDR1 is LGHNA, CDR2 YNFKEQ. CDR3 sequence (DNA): TGTGCCAGCAGCCGTGATCCGGGACTAGCGGATACGCAGTATTTT. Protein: CASSRDPGLADTQYF.

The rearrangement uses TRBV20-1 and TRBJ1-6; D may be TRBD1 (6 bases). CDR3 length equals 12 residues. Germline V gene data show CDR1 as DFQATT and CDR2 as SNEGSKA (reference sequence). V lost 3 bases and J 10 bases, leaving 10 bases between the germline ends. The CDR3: CSASSGESPLHF. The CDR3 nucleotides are TGCAGTGCTAGTTCAGGGGAATCACCCCTCCACTTT.

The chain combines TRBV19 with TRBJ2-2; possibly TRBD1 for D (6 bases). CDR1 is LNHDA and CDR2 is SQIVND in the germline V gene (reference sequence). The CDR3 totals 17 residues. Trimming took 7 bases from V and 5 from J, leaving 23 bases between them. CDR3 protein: CASTSQVVWGQTGELFF. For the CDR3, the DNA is TGTGCCAGTACAAGCCAGGTAGTTTGGGGGCAAACCGGGGAGCTGTTTTTT.

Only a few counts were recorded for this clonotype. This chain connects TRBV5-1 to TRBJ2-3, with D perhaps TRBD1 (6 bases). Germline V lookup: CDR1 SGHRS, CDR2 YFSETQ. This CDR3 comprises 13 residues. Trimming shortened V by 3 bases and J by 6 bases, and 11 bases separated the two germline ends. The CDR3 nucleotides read TGCGCCAGCAGCTCCTACAGGGAGGATACGCAGTATTTT. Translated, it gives CASSSYREDTQYF.